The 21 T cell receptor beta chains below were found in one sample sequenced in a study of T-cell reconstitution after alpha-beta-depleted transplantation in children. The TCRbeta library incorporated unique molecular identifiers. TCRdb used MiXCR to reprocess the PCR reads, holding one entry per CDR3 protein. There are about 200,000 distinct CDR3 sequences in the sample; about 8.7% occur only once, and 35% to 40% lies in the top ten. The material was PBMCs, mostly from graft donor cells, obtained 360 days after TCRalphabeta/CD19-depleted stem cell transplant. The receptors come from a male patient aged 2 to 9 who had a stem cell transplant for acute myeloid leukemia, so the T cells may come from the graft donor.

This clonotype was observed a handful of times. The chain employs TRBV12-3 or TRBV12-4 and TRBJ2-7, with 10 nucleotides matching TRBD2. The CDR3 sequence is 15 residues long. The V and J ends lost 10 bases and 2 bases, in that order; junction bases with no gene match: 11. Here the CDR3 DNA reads TGTGCCACCTCCCGAGCGGGAGGGAAACCCTACGAGCAGTACTTC. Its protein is CATSRAGGKPYEQYF.

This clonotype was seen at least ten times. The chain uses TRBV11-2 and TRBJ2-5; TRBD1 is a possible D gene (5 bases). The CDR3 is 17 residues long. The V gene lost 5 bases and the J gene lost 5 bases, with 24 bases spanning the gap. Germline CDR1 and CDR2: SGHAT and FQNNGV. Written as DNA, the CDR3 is TGTGCCAGCAGCCCGCTTAGAGTAGAATGGGGCCGGGAGACCCAGTACTTC. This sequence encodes CASSPLRVEWGRETQYF.

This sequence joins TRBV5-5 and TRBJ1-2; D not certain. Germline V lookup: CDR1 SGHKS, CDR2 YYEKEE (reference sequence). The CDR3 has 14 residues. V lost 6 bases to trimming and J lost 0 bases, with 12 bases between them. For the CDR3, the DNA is TGTGCCAGCAACCGCGTGATAGCTAACTATGGCTACACCTTC. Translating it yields CASNRVIANYGYTF.

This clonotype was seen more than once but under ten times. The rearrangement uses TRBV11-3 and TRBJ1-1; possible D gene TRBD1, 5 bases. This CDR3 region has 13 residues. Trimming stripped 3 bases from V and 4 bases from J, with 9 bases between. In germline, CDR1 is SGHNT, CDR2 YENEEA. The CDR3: CASSFGQGTEAFF. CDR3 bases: TGTGCCAGCAGCTTCGGTCAGGGCACTGAAGCTTTCTTT.

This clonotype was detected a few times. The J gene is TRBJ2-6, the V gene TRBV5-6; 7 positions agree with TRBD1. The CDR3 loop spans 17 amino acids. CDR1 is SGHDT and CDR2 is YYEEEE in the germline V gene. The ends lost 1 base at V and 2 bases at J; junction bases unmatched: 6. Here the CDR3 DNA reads TGTGCCAGCAGCTTGAGGGAAGACAGGGCTGGGGCCAACGTCCTGACTTTC. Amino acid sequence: CASSLREDRAGANVLTF.

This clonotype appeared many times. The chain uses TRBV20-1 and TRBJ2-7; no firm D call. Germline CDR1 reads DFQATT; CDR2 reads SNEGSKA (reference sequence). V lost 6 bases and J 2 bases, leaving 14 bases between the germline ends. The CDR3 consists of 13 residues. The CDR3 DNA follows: TGCAGTGCGGCCGGTGGCAGAACCTACGAGCAGTACTTC. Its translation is CSAAGGRTYEQYF.

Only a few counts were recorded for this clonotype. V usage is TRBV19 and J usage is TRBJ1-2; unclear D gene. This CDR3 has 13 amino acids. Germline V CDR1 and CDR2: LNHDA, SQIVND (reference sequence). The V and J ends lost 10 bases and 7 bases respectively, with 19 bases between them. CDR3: CATSGRPLVGYTF. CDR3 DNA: TGTGCCACCTCGGGCCGACCTCTGGTTGGCTACACCTTC. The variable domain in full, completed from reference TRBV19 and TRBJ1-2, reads DGGITQSPKYLFRKEGQNVTLSCEQNLNHDAMYWYRQDPGQGLRLIYYSQIVNDFQKGDIAEGYSVSREKKESFPLTVTSAQKNPTAFYLCATSGRPLVGYTFGSGTRLTVV.

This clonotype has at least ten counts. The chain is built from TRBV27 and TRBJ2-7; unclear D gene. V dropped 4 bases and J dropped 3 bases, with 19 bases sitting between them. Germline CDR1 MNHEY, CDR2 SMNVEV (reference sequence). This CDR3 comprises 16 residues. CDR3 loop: CASSSVRTHTLYEQYF. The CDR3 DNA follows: TGTGCCAGCAGTTCCGTCCGGACGCATACACTCTACGAGCAGTACTTC.

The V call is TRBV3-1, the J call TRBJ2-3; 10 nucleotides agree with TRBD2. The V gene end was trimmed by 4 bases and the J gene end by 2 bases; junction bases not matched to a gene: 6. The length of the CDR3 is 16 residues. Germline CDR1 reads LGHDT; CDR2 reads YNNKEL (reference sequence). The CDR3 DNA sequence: TGTGCCAGCAGCCCGCTAGCGGGGGCGAACACAGATACGCAGTATTTT. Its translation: CASSPLAGANTDTQYF.

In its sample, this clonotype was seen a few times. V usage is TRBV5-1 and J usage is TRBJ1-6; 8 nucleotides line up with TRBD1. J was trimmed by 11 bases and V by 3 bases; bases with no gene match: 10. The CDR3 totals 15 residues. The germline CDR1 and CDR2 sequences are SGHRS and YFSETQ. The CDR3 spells CASSYGQGPRAPLHF. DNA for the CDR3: TGCGCCAGCAGCTACGGACAGGGACCCAGGGCACCCCTCCACTTT.

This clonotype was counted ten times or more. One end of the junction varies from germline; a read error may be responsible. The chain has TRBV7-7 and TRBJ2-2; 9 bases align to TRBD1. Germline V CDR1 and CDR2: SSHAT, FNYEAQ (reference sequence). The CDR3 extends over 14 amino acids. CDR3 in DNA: TGTGCTAGCAGCCTAGGACAGGGGAACGGGGAGCTGTTTTTT. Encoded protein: CASSLGQGNGELFF.

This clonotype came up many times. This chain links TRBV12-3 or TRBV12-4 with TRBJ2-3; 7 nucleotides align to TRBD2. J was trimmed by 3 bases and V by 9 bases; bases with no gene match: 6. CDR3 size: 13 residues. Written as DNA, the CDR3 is TGTGCCAGTCACCGGGACTATACAGATACGCAGTATTTT. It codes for CASHRDYTDTQYF.

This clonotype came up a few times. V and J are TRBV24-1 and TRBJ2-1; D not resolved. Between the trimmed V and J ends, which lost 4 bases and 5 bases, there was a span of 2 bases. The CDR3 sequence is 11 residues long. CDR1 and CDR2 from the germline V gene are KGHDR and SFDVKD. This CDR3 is CATSEDNEQFF. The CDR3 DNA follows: TGTGCCACCAGTGAGGACAATGAGCAGTTCTTC.

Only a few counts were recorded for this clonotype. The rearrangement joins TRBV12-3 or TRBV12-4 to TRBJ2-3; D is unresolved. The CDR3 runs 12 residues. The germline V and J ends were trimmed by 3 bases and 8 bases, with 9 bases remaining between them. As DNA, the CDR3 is TGTGCCAGCAGTTTGAACCTAGTTACGCAGTATTTT. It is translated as CASSLNLVTQYF.

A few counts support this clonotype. The CDR3 DNA reads as TGTGCCAGCAGCCAAGGACCTCCCGAAGGGACTAACTATGGCTACACCTTC. It yields the protein CASSQGPPEGTNYGYTF. The chain combines TRBV4-2 with TRBJ1-2; D not certain. From germline, CDR1 is LGHNA and CDR2 YNFKEQ. V shed 1 base and J shed 0 bases, with 15 bases lying between them. The CDR3 contains 17 residues.

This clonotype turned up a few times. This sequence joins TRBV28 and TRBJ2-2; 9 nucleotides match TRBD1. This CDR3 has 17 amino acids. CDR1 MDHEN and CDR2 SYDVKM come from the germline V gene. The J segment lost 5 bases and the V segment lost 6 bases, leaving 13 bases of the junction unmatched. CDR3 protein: CASRKPGQGRGTGELFF. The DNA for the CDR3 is TGTGCCAGCAGGAAACCGGGACAGGGCCGGGGTACCGGGGAGCTGTTTTTT.

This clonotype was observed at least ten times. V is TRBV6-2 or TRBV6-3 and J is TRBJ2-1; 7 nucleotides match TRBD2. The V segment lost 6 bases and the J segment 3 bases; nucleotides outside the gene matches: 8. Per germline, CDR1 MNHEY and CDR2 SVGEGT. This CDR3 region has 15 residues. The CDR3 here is CASSLLAVHYNEQFF. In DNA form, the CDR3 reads TGTGCCAGCAGCCTCCTAGCGGTTCACTACAATGAGCAGTTCTTC.

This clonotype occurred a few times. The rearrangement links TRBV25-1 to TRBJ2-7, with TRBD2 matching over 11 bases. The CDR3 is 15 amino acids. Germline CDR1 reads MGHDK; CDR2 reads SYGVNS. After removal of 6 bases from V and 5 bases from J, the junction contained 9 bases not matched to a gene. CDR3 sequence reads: CASSPRLAGLNEQYF. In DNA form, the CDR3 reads TGTGCCAGCAGCCCCCGACTAGCGGGATTGAACGAGCAGTACTTC.

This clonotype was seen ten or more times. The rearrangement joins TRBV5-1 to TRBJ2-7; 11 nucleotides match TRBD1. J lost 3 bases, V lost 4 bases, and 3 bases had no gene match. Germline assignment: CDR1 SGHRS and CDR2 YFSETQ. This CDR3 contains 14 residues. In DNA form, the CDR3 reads TGCGCCAGCAGCAGGACAGGGGGCAACTACGAGCAGTACTTC. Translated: CASSRTGGNYEQYF.

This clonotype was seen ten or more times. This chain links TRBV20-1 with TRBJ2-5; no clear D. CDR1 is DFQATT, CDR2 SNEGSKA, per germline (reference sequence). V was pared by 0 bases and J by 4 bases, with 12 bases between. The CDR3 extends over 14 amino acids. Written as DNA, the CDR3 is TGCAGTGCTAGAGATGAATGGAATCGAGAGACCCAGTACTTC. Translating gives CSARDEWNRETQYF.

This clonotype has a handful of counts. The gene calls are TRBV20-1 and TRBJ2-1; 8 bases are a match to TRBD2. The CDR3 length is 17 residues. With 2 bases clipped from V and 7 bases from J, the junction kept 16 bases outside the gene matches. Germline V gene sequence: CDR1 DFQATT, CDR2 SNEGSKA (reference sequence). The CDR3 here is CSARLLLAGSNINEQFF. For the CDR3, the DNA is TGCAGTGCTAGACTTTTATTAGCGGGGTCTAATATTAATGAGCAGTTCTTC.